This T cell receptor (beta chain) was observed in a study of blood T cell repertoires in COVID-19. Study in general: Material from acute and convalescent COVID-19 was sourced from the United States, Italy and Spain. The analysed material was cDNA or gDNA that came from T cells, B-cell-depleted T cells, or PBMCs.

In the source study's methods: Reference gene primer amplification yielded estimated nucleated cell counts. Generated by immunoSEQ multiplex PCR, the TCRdb table keeps only in-frame clones and is missing some. The V and J calls and clone size come from that table; D and trimming were worked out from the DNA. This table holds approximately 250,000 clones, roughly 86% found once. With 4 bases removed from V and 5 bases from J, the gap between germline ends came to 12 bases. This CDR3 has 14 residues. Germline-derived CDR1 and CDR2 are SGHRS and YFSETQ. J is TRBJ2-2 and V is TRBV5-1, with D unresolved. Sequencing input: peripheral blood. The sequence derives from a young man with active or convalescent COVID-19. The DNA for the CDR3 is TGCGCCAGCAGCCCCCAGGCTGATACCGGGGAGCTGTTTTTT. It yields the protein CASSPQADTGELFF.